This T cell receptor beta chain was profiled in a study of control samples from healthy donors and cancer patients. Data came from immunoSEQ multiplex PCR; TCRdb stores just in-frame clones and leaves some out. The sample consists of over 150,000 clones, 80% to 95% of them appearing once. The CDR3 consists of 15 residues. Germline V gene data show CDR1 as MGHDK and CDR2 as SYGVNS. V shed 8 bases, J shed 3 bases, and the junction held 6 bases outside the gene matches. This TCR derives from a man between 18 and 35 years old in good health. The genes are TRBV25-1 and TRBJ2-2; TRBD1 matches at 10 bases. The sample consisted of blood. The CDR3, as DNA: TGTGCCAGCGTCCCCGGGACAGGGGACACCGGGGAGCTGTTTTTT. This codes for CASVPGTGDTGELFF.